The 23 T cell receptor beta chains below come from one sample, sequenced in a study of T cell clones after liver transplantation. Produced via immunoSEQ multiplex PCR; TCRdb's table is partial and in-frame only. This sample carries about 80,000 clones, about 84% of them seen once, and the ten largest clones take more than 0.45%. The sample here was CD4+ T cells from blood, taken 45 to 46 months after liver transplant. These receptors originate from a human patient who received a liver transplant. Among the T cells, some may be from the graft donor.

In nucleotides, the CDR3 is TGTGCCAGCAGTCCCGGGGGAGGACGCCGATTGGAGCAGTACTTC. Translated: CASSPGGGRRLEQYF. V and J are TRBV28 and TRBJ2-7; D might be TRBD2 (6 bases). Germline values: CDR1 MDHEN, CDR2 SYDVKM. The germline V and J ends were trimmed by 5 bases and 7 bases, with 21 bases remaining between them. CDR3 length: 15 amino acids.

This chain links TRBV28 with TRBJ1-4; D is possibly TRBD1 (6 bases). There are 15 residues in the CDR3. Germline V gene lookup returns CDR1 MDHEN and CDR2 SYDVKM. The V end lost 6 bases, the J end lost 7 bases, and 18 bases lay between the germline ends. The CDR3: CASSQGGGVSEKLFF. The CDR3 bases are TGTGCCAGCAGCCAAGGGGGGGGCGTGAGTGAAAAACTGTTTTTT.

The chain combines TRBV5-1 with TRBJ2-1; D is perhaps TRBD2 (6 bases). V shed 0 bases and J shed 2 bases, with 15 bases lying between them. Germline V lookup: CDR1 SGHRS, CDR2 YFSETQ. CDR3 size: 17 residues. DNA of the CDR3: TGCGCCAGCAGCTTGGGAGATGCGGGGATTGCCTACAATGAGCAGTTCTTC. It is translated as CASSLGDAGIAYNEQFF.

The genes are TRBV29-1 and TRBJ1-4, with D unresolved. Germline-derived CDR1 and CDR2 are SQVTM and ANQGSEA. The germline V and J ends were trimmed by 4 bases and 4 bases, with 7 bases remaining between them. CDR3 length: 12 residues. CDR3 in amino acids: CSVAAGNEKLFF. The CDR3 DNA follows: TGCAGCGTTGCAGCTGGTAATGAAAAACTGTTTTTT. The full variable domain, completed using reference TRBV29-1 and TRBJ1-4, is SAVISQKPSRDICQRGTSLTIQCQVDSQVTMMFWYRQQPGQSLTLIATANQGSEATYESGFVIDKFPISRPNLTFSTLTVSNMSPEDSSIYLCSVAAGNEKLFFGSGTQLSVL.

V and J are TRBV2 and TRBJ1-1; D ambiguous. The CDR3 totals 13 residues. With 11 bases removed from V and 4 bases from J, the gap between germline ends came to 17 bases. The V gene's germline CDR1 is SNHLY and CDR2 FYNNEI. The CDR3 is CASRPGLATEAFF. In nucleotides, the CDR3 is TGTGCCTCCAGACCGGGGTTGGCCACTGAAGCTTTCTTT.

V is TRBV29-1 and J is TRBJ2-3; D might be TRBD1 or TRBD2, each matching 5 bases. V lost 3 bases, J lost 0 bases, and 7 bases lay in between. CDR3 length: 13 amino acids. CDR1 and CDR2 (germline): SQVTM, ANQGSEA. CDR3 in amino acids: CSVDGDSTDTQYF. CDR3 in DNA: TGCAGCGTTGACGGGGACAGCACAGATACGCAGTATTTT.

In its sample, this clone was seen once. The genes are TRBV25-1 and TRBJ1-1, with D unresolved. Germline CDR1 MGHDK, CDR2 SYGVNS. Trimming stripped 3 bases from V and 4 bases from J, with 6 bases between. This CDR3 region has 12 residues. The DNA for the CDR3 is TGTGCCAGCAGTGACGGATTCACTGAAGCTTTCTTT. Protein: CASSDGFTEAFF.

V usage is TRBV29-1 and J usage is TRBJ2-3; tentative D call: TRBD2 (6 bases). The CDR3 contains 12 residues. With 7 bases removed from V and 4 bases from J, the gap between germline ends came to 12 bases. Germline V gene sequence: CDR1 SQVTM, CDR2 ANQGSEA. The CDR3 nucleotides are TGCAGCGGAAGATCTAGCGCAGATACGCAGTATTTT. Protein: CSGRSSADTQYF.

The chain links TRBV28 to TRBJ1-5; D is perhaps TRBD1 (5 bases). Germline V gene lookup returns CDR1 MDHEN and CDR2 SYDVKM. The CDR3 totals 15 residues. Between the trimmed V and J ends, which lost 6 bases and 6 bases, there was a span of 18 bases. CDR3 sequence: CASRLWGSGTQPQHF. In nucleotides, the CDR3 is TGTGCCAGCAGGCTTTGGGGGTCGGGAACTCAGCCCCAGCATTTT.

V gene TRBV5-1 combines with J gene TRBJ2-3, with 13 bases fitting TRBD2. CDR1 and CDR2 (germline): SGHRS, YFSETQ. J lost 1 base, V lost 2 bases, and 10 bases had no gene match. The CDR3 runs 19 residues. In nucleotides, the CDR3 is TGCGCCAGCAGCTTTTCGCGGACTAGCGGGAGTTCTGGCACAGATACGCAGTATTTT. Its translation: CASSFSRTSGSSGTDTQYF.

A few counts support this clone. The gene calls are TRBV18 and TRBJ2-5; D unclear. Trimming took off 2 bases at V and 3 bases at J, with 10 bases between the two ends. The CDR3 is 14 residues long. Germline V gene sequence: CDR1 KGHSH, CDR2 LQKENI. The CDR3 region is CASSPGIREETQYF. CDR3 DNA sequence: TGTGCCAGCTCACCAGGGATCCGGGAAGAGACCCAGTACTTC.

CDR3 in amino acids: CASSLDGRAYGYTF. In DNA form, the CDR3 reads TGCGCCAGCAGCTTGGATGGCAGGGCCTATGGCTACACCTTC. This rearrangement joins TRBV5-1 to TRBJ1-2; D might be TRBD1 (5 bases). Trimming shortened V by 0 bases and J by 4 bases, and 10 bases separated the two germline ends. Germline loops: CDR1 SGHRS, CDR2 YFSETQ. The CDR3 is 14 amino acids.

The chain is built from TRBV5-5 and TRBJ2-1; D may correspond to TRBD1 or TRBD2 (5 bases each). Per the germline V gene, CDR1 is SGHKS and CDR2 is YYEKEE (reference sequence). V dropped 0 bases and J dropped 7 bases, with 23 bases sitting between them. The CDR3 extends over 18 amino acids. The CDR3 sequence is CASSLVLRGRTLGNEQFF. The CDR3 coding sequence is TGTGCCAGCAGCTTGGTGCTTCGGGGCAGGACCCTAGGGAATGAGCAGTTCTTC.

The rearrangement links TRBV28 to TRBJ2-7; TRBD2 matches 11 bases. V shed 4 bases and J 5 bases; nucleotides not matched to a gene: 7. Germline loops: CDR1 MDHEN, CDR2 SYDVKM. The CDR3 is 15 residues long. The CDR3 DNA reads TGTGCCAGCAGTTCCGCCGGGACTAGCGGCCACGAGCAGTACTTC. Its translation: CASSSAGTSGHEQYF.

The chain combines TRBV5-6 with TRBJ2-3; D not resolved. The CDR3 spans 12 residues. V gave up 4 bases and J gave up 0 bases, with 3 bases separating them. Germline V CDR1 and CDR2: SGHDT, YYEEEE. CDR3 in amino acids: CASSPSTDTQYF. Written as DNA, the CDR3 is TGTGCCAGCAGCCCAAGCACAGATACGCAGTATTTT.

Of note for this clone: Other DNA sequences in this specimen translate into the identical CDR3. J is TRBJ2-7 and V is TRBV28; D is unclear. Germline V gene lookup returns CDR1 MDHEN and CDR2 SYDVKM. Trimming took off 3 bases at V and 4 bases at J, with 4 bases between the two ends. This CDR3 is 11 amino acids long. CDR3 sequence reads: CASSFRYEQYF. CDR3 in DNA: TGTGCCAGCAGTTTTAGGTACGAGCAGTACTTC.

The chain recombines TRBV2 with TRBJ1-4; 8 bases map to TRBD1. V shed 5 bases and J 5 bases; nucleotides not matched to a gene: 7. Germline CDR1 reads SNHLY; CDR2 reads FYNNEI. This CDR3 region has 15 residues. CDR3 coding DNA: TGTGCCAGCAGTTCAAACAGGGGGGTGAATGAAAAACTGTTTTTT. The encoded protein is CASSSNRGVNEKLFF.

A few counts support this clone. The chain carries TRBV5-1 and TRBJ2-6; no firm D call. This CDR3 comprises 17 residues. Germline CDR1 and CDR2: SGHRS and YFSETQ. V lost 0 bases and J lost 0, with 10 bases in between. CDR3 in amino acids: CASSLVAASSGANVLTF. CDR3 nucleotide sequence: TGCGCCAGCAGCTTGGTGGCAGCTAGCTCTGGGGCCAACGTCCTGACTTTC.

For the CDR3, the DNA is TGTGCCAGCAGCTTAGGCACAGATACGCAGTATTTT. It codes for CASSLGTDTQYF. The rearrangement links TRBV7-6 to TRBJ2-3, with no clear D. The CDR3 contains 12 residues. V was pared by 1 base and J by 1 base, with 0 bases between. CDR1 is SGHVS and CDR2 is FNYEAQ in the germline V gene.

The chain employs TRBV5-1 and TRBJ1-4, with 9 bases lining up with TRBD1. J was trimmed by 6 bases and V by 4 bases; bases with no gene match: 1. In germline, CDR1 is SGHRS, CDR2 YFSETQ. The CDR3 loop spans 13 amino acids. The CDR3 spells CASSRDRDEKLFF. DNA for the CDR3: TGCGCCAGCAGCCGGGACAGGGATGAAAAACTGTTTTTT. The full variable domain, its missing parts supplied by reference TRBV5-1 and TRBJ1-4, is KAGVTQTPRYLIKTRGQQVTLSCSPISGHRSVSWYQQTPGQGLQFLFEYFSETQRNKGNFPGRFSGRQFSNSRSEMNVSTLELGDSALYLCASSRDRDEKLFFGSGTQLSVL.

The CDR3 DNA reads TGTGCCAGCAGCTTAGCTACCCAGGGGACAGCTTTCTTT. As protein: CASSLATQGTAFF. This chain connects TRBV7-9 to TRBJ1-1, with TRBD1 as a possible D gene (6 bases). This CDR3 region has 13 residues. Trimming pared 0 bases from V and 10 bases from J, leaving 12 bases between. Germline V gene data show CDR1 as SEHNR and CDR2 as FQNEAQ (reference sequence).

The V call is TRBV5-1, the J call TRBJ2-2; perhaps TRBD1 as D (6 bases). CDR1 is SGHRS, CDR2 YFSETQ, per germline. V was clipped by 4 bases and J by 6 bases, with 16 bases between them. There are 15 residues in the CDR3. The CDR3 spells CASSPGHREPGELFF. Here the CDR3 DNA reads TGCGCCAGCAGCCCGGGACATCGAGAGCCCGGGGAGCTGTTTTTT.

This sequence joins TRBV18 and TRBJ1-1, with TRBD1 as a possible D gene (6 bases). In germline, CDR1 is KGHSH, CDR2 LQKENI. This CDR3 has 12 residues. V dropped 4 bases and J dropped 7 bases, with 10 bases sitting between them. CDR3: CASSQGGGEAFF. CDR3 bases: TGTGCCAGCTCACAGGGGGGCGGTGAAGCTTTCTTT.